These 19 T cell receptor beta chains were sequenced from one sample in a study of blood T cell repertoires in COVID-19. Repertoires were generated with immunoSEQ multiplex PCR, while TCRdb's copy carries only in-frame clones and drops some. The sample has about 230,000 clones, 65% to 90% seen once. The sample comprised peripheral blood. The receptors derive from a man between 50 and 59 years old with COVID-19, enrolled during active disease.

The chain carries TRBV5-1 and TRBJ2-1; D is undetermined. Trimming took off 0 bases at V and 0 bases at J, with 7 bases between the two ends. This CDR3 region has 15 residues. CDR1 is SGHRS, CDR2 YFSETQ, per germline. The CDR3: CASSLDPSSYNEQFF. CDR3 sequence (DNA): TGCGCCAGCAGCTTGGACCCTAGCTCCTACAATGAGCAGTTCTTC.

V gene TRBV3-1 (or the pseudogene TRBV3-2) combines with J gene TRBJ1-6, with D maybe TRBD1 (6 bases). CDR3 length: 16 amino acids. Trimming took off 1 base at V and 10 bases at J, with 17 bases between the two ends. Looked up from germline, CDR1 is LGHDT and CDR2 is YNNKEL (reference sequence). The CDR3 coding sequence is TGTGCCAGCAGCCAAGGAGGTTCAGGGGTTAGATCACCCCTCCACTTT. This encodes CASSQGGSGVRSPLHF.

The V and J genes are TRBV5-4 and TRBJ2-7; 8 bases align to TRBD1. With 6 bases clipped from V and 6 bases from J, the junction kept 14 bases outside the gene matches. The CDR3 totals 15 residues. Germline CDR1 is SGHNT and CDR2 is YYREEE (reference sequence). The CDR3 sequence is CASTDTGTGVSEQYF. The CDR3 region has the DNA TGTGCCAGCACCGACACCGGGACAGGAGTTTCCGAGCAGTACTTC.

CDR3 sequence: CASSYSAGGPTDTQYF. DNA for the CDR3: TGTGCCAGCAGTTACTCAGCGGGAGGGCCTACAGATACGCAGTATTTT. The chain has TRBV6-5 and TRBJ2-3; 10 positions agree with TRBD2. Germline lookup yields CDR1 MNHEY and CDR2 SVGAGI. The CDR3 runs 16 residues. The V and J ends lost 0 bases and 3 bases, in that order; junction bases with no gene match: 3.

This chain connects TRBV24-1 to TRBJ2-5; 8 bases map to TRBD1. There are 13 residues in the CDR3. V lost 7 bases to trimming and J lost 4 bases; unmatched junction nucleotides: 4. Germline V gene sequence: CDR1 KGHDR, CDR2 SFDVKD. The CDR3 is CATRSGQGETQYF. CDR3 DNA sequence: TGTGCCACCAGAAGTGGACAGGGAGAGACCCAGTACTTC.

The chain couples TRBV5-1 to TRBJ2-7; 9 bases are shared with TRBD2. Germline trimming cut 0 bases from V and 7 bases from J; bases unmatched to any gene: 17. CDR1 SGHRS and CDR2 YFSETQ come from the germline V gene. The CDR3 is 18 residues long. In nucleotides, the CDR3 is TGCGCCAGCAGCTTGGCACAGGGTGGTAGCGGGAGTTTGGAGGAGCAGTACTTC. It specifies CASSLAQGGSGSLEEQYF.

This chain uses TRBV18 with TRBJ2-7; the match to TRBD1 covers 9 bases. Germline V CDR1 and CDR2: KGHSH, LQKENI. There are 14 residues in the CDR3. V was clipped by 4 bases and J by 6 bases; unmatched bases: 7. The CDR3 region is CASSQQGARSEQYF. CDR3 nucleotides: TGTGCCAGCTCACAACAGGGGGCGCGGTCCGAGCAGTACTTC.

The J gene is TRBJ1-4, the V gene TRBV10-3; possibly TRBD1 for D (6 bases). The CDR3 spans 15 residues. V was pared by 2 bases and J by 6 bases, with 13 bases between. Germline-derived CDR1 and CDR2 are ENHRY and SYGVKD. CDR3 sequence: CAISEGQGRDEKLFF. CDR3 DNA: TGTGCCATCAGTGAGGGTCAGGGGCGCGATGAAAAACTGTTTTTT.

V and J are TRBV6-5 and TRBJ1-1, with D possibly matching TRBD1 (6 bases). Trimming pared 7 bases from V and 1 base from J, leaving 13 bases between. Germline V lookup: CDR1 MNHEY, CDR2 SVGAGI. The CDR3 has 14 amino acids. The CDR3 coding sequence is TGTGCCAGCACCGTGCAGGGGACGAACACTGAAGCTTTCTTT. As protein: CASTVQGTNTEAFF.

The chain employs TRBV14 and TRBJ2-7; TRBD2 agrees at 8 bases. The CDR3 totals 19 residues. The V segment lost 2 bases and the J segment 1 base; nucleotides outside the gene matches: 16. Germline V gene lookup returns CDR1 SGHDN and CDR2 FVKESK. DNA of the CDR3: TGTGCCAGCAGCCAATACCTTTATACCGGGACTAGGAGTTCCTACGAGCAGTACTTC. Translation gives CASSQYLYTGTRSSYEQYF.

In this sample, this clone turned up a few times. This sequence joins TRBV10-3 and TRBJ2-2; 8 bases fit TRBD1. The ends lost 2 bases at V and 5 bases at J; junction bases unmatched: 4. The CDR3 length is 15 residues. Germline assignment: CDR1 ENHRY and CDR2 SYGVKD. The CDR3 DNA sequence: TGTGCCATCAGTGAGGGACAGGGAGGAACCGGGGAGCTGTTTTTT. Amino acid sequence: CAISEGQGGTGELFF.

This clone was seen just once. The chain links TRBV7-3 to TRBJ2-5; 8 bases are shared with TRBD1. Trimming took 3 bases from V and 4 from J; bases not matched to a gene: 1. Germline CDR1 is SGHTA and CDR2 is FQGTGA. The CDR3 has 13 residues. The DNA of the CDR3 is TGTGCCAGCAGCTTCGGACAGGGAGAGACCCAGTACTTC. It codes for CASSFGQGETQYF.

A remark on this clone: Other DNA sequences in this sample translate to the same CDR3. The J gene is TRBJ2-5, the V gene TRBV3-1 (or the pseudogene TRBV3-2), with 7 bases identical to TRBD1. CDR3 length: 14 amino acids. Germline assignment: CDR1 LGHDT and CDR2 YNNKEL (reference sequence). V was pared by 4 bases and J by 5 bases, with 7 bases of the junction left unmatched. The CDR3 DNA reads TGTGCCAGCAGCCCCCTTGGGGGACAGGAGACCCAGTACTTC. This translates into CASSPLGGQETQYF.

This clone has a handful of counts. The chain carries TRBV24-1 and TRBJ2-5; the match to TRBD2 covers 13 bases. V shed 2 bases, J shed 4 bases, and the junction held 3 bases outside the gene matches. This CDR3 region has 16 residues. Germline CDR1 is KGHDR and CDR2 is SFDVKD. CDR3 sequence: CATSDSGLAGVETQYF. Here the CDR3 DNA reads TGTGCCACCAGTGATTCCGGACTAGCGGGAGTAGAGACCCAGTACTTC.

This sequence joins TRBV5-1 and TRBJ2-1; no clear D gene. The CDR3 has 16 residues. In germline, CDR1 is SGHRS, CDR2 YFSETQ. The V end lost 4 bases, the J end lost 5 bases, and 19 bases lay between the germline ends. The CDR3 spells CASSPVASLPDNEQFF. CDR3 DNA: TGCGCCAGCAGCCCCGTGGCCAGTCTTCCCGACAATGAGCAGTTCTTC. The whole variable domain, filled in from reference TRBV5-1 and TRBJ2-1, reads KAGVTQTPRYLIKTRGQQVTLSCSPISGHRSVSWYQQTPGQGLQFLFEYFSETQRNKGNFPGRFSGRQFSNSRSEMNVSTLELGDSALYLCASSPVASLPDNEQFFGPGTRLTVL.

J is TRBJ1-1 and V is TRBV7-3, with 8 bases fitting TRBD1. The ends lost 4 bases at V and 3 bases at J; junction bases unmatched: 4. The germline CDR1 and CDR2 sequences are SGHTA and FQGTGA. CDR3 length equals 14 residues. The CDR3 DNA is TGTGCCAGCAGCTCGCAGGGGGCTGACACTGAAGCTTTCTTT. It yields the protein CASSSQGADTEAFF.

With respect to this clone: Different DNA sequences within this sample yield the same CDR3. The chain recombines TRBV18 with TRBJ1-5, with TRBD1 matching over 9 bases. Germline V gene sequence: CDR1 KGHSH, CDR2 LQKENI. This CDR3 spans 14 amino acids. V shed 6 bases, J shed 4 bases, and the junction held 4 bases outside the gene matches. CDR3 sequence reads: CASSPDRGNQPQHF. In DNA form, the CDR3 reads TGTGCCAGCTCCCCTGACAGGGGGAATCAGCCCCAGCATTTT.

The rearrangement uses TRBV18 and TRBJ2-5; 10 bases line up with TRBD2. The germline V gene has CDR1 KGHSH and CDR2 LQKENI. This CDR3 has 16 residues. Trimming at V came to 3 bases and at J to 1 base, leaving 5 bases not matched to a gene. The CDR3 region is CASSPSSGSPQETQYF. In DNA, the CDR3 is TGTGCCAGCTCACCCTCTAGCGGGAGTCCCCAAGAGACCCAGTACTTC.

The CDR3 here is CASTTQGAGQPQHF. CDR3 in DNA: TGTGCCAGTACCACTCAGGGGGCTGGTCAGCCCCAGCATTTT. The chain joins TRBV19 to TRBJ1-5; TRBD1 agrees at 8 bases. Trimming removed 7 bases from V and 6 bases from J; junction bases left unmatched: 8. The CDR3 contains 14 residues. The germline gives CDR1 LNHDA, CDR2 SQIVND (reference sequence).